This TCR beta chain stems from a study of T cells in Graves' hyperthyroidism and ophthalmopathy. General observations from the study: Most expanded thyroid clonotypes above 0.001 recurred in blood.

With respect to this clonotype: Its antigen is not identified. Given a much more abundant clone one base away, this may be a read error.

The CDR3 regions of TCR beta were amplified from RNA transcripts. HTBI primers drove first-round RT-PCR of the TCR CDR3. TCRdb independently ran MiXCR on the multiplex PCR reads; one entry per CDR3 protein. This sample yields 550,000 to 600,000 distinct CDR3 sequences, of which 15% to 20% are seen a single time; under 20% belongs to the top ten. The CDR3 sequence is 17 residues long. The germline gives CDR1 SGHTA, CDR2 FQGNSA. V lost 4 bases to trimming and J lost 0 bases; unmatched junction nucleotides: 9. V and J are TRBV7-2 and TRBJ2-3; TRBD2 aligns across 8 bases. The TCR originated in a woman aged 18 to 35 with Graves' hyperthyroidism. Material for sequencing was blood. CDR3 DNA: TGTGCCAGCAGCTCCTTCTCGCGGGGGGCAAGCACAGATACGCAGTATTTT. Translated, it gives CASSSFSRGASTDTQYF.